This T cell receptor beta chain was obtained from a study of control samples from healthy donors and cancer patients. J lost 4 bases, V lost 6 bases, and 3 bases had no gene match. This CDR3 spans 14 amino acids. Germline loops: CDR1 SEHNR, CDR2 FQNEAQ (reference sequence). Sequencing used immunoSEQ multiplex PCR; TCRdb keeps in-frame clones, though not all of them. The sample carries some 120,000 clones, about 89% recorded once. The source material was blood. The chain is built from TRBV7-9 and TRBJ1-2, with TRBD1 matching over 12 bases. The receptor was isolated from a man aged 50 to 59 in good health. This chain's CDR3 is CASRGQGAGYGYTF. CDR3 sequence (DNA): TGTGCCAGCAGGGGACAGGGGGCGGGCTATGGCTACACCTTC.